One sample yielded the 5 T cell receptor beta chains listed below, sequenced in a study of CD8 T cells in ankylosing spondylitis. TCRdb reprocessed the 5' RACE reads with MiXCR, giving one entry per CDR3 protein. The data hold just over 150,000 distinct CDR3 sequences, with approximately 20% observed a single time. The sample comprised blood, either unsorted or a sorted T cell fraction (not recorded which). The receptor source for this set is a male donor with ankylosing spondylitis or in good health (not recorded which).

At least ten counts were recorded for this clonotype. V and J are TRBV12-3 or TRBV12-4 and TRBJ2-5, with D unclear. V lost 7 bases, J lost 4 bases, and 13 bases lay in between. This CDR3 is 13 amino acids long. The CDR3 region has the DNA TGTGCCAGCAACCTCGTGGGATCAGAGACCCAGTACTTC. Translated, it gives CASNLVGSETQYF.

This clonotype was seen at least ten times. The chain recombines TRBV4-1 with TRBJ1-5; 7 nucleotides line up with TRBD1. Germline-derived CDR1 and CDR2 are MGHRA and YSYEKL. This CDR3 spans 15 amino acids. The junction had 9 bases not matched to a gene; V was cut back by 3 bases and J by 7 bases. The DNA for the CDR3 is TGCGCCAGCAGCCACCTGACAGGGCTCTCGCAGCCCCAGCATTTT. Its protein is CASSHLTGLSQPQHF.

Here the CDR3 DNA reads TGCAGCGTCCCTCATAGTGTAGGCCTTATTCCAGCTTTCTTT. Protein: CSVPHSVGLIPAFF. The rearrangement links TRBV29-1 to TRBJ1-1, with unresolved D. V lost 6 bases and J 10 bases, leaving 24 bases between the germline ends. CDR1 is SQVTM and CDR2 is ANQGSEA in the germline V gene. The CDR3 is 14 residues long. The entire variable domain, with the rest obtained from reference TRBV29-1 and TRBJ1-1, is as follows: SAVISQKPSRDICQRGTSLTIQCQVDSQVTMMFWYRQQPGQSLTLIATANQGSEATYESGFVIDKFPISRPNLTFSTLTVSNMSPEDSSIYLCSVPHSVGLIPAFFGQGTRLTVV.

This clonotype was picked up many times. The chain recombines TRBV5-1 with TRBJ1-1, with 7 bases matching TRBD1. This CDR3 is built from 14 residues. Unmatched junction bases numbered 6, after V lost 1 base and J lost 6 bases. Germline CDR1 is SGHRS and CDR2 is YFSETQ. DNA for the CDR3: TGCGCCAGCAGCTTGAAAGCTAGGGGGCCTGAAGCTTTCTTT. Translating gives CASSLKARGPEAFF.

V is TRBV20-1 and J is TRBJ2-2; D is possibly TRBD1 or TRBD2 (5 bases each). V lost 1 base, J lost 9 bases, and 21 bases lay in between. The length of the CDR3 is 16 residues. From germline, CDR1 is DFQATT and CDR2 SNEGSKA (reference sequence). CDR3 in amino acids: CSARGGTMGYGRELFF. CDR3 sequence (DNA): TGCAGTGCTAGAGGAGGGACCATGGGGTATGGCCGGGAGCTGTTTTTT.